What follows describes a single TCR beta chain. Antigen specificity is unknown. This sample is drawn from a study of human T cells and chemical hapten exposure. Study context: Doses of diphenylcyclopropenone went to the patients' scalps weekly throughout the approximately 22-week study. Study-wide results and caveats: With alopecia, donors may have immune responses unlike healthy people's. Relative to controls, expanded TCRs formed significantly more large CDR3 similarity clusters. Sensitizing to DPC left TCRs with a frequency above 1 in 1000 unaltered.

TCRdb passed the RACE reads through MiXCR, listing each CDR3 protein once. The sample records approximately 90,000 distinct CDR3 sequences, 27% being singletons. Time point reported: patch test 3, about 24 weeks after DPC sensitization. Treatment indicated: therapeutic diphenylcyclopropenone sensitization with weekly scalp DPC. Germline CDR1 MDHEN, CDR2 SYDVKM. V shed 5 bases, J shed 3 bases, and the junction held 10 bases outside the gene matches. The CDR3 has 15 residues. Source: whole blood, taken in connection with sensitization to the hapten diphenylcyclopropenone (DPC). The V and J genes are TRBV28 and TRBJ2-7, with 7 bases matching TRBD1. This sequence was found in a man aged 40-50 years with alopecia areata. Some clones in this sample may be carry-over from other donors' samples. DNA of the CDR3: TGTGCCAGCAGTATTGGACAGGTTGGTTACTACGAGCAGTACTTC. Protein sequence: CASSIGQVGYYEQYF. The full variable domain, its missing parts supplied by reference TRBV28 and TRBJ2-7, is DVKVTQSSRYLVKRTGEKVFLECVQDMDHENMFWYRQDPGLGLRLIYFSYDVKMKEKGDIPEGYSVSREKKERFSLILESASTNQTSMYLCASSIGQVGYYEQYFGPGTRLTVT.